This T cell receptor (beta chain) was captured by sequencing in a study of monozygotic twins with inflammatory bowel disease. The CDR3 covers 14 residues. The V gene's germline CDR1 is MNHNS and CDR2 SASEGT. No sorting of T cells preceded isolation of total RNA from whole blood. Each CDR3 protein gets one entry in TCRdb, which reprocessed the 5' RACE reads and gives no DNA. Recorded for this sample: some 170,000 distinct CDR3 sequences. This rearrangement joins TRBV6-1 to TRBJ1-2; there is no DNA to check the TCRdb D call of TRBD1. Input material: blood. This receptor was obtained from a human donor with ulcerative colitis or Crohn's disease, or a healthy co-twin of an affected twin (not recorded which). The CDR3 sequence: CASSEWGQGTGYTF.